Presented here are 4 T cell receptor beta chains from one specimen sequenced in a study of Ad26.COV2.S vaccination and SARS-CoV-2 variants. TCRdb's copy holds only in-frame clones and misses some; the assay was immunoSEQ multiplex PCR. The sample records around 400,000 clones, roughly 85% being singletons. Specified treatment: roughly 19 received Ad26.COV2.S at low or high dose, single or two shots; several received placebo; per-sample allocation not given. Collection of samples fell on day 63 after the first vaccine or placebo injection. The sequences come from peripheral blood, collected in a trial of Ad26.COV2.S vaccine versus placebo. The receptors originated from a person aged 18-65 years who received the Ad26.COV2.S COVID-19 vaccine or a placebo.

The chain carries TRBV18 and TRBJ1-5; no clear D gene. V was shortened by 3 bases and J by 0 bases, with 21 bases between the two germline ends. The V gene's germline CDR1 is KGHSH and CDR2 LQKENI. This CDR3 contains 19 residues. The CDR3 reads CASSPLALNAIGSNQPQHF. The CDR3 DNA follows: TGTGCCAGCTCACCCCTGGCACTAAATGCCATTGGTAGCAATCAGCCCCAGCATTTT.

J is TRBJ1-2 and V is TRBV3-1 (or the pseudogene TRBV3-2); D unclear. Trimming took 1 base from V and 4 from J, leaving 16 bases between them. The germline V gene has CDR1 LGHDT and CDR2 YNNKEL (reference sequence). This CDR3 is built from 16 residues. The CDR3 spells CASSQVLKVASYGYTF. The CDR3 DNA follows: TGTGCCAGCAGCCAAGTCTTGAAGGTGGCCTCCTATGGCTACACCTTC.

V gene TRBV7-9 combines with J gene TRBJ2-2; maybe TRBD2 (5 bases). The V gene lost 11 bases and the J gene lost 4 bases, with 8 bases spanning the gap. CDR3 length equals 11 residues. CDR1 is SEHNR, CDR2 FQNEAQ, per germline (reference sequence). CDR3 sequence: CAGRGTGELFF. The CDR3 DNA follows: TGTGCCGGCCGGGGCACCGGGGAGCTGTTTTTT.

The chain recombines TRBV19 with TRBJ1-2; 8 bases are a match to TRBD1. V was pared by 4 bases and J by 5 bases, with 3 bases of the junction left unmatched. The germline gives CDR1 LNHDA, CDR2 SQIVND (reference sequence). The CDR3 sequence is 13 residues long. The CDR3 is CASSTGQGYGYTF. In DNA, the CDR3 is TGTGCCAGTAGTACCGGACAGGGTTATGGCTACACCTTC. Full variable domain (rest looked up from reference TRBV19 and TRBJ1-2): DGGITQSPKYLFRKEGQNVTLSCEQNLNHDAMYWYRQDPGQGLRLIYYSQIVNDFQKGDIAEGYSVSREKKESFPLTVTSAQKNPTAFYLCASSTGQGYGYTFGSGTRLTVV.